These T cell receptor beta chains were read from a single sample in a study of cytomegalovirus exposure and HLA in healthy donors. TCRdb's table, derived via immunoSEQ multiplex PCR, lists solely in-frame clones and lacks some. The table has about 160,000 clones, about 72% seen once. Specimen: PBMCs. These receptors were collected from a man aged 25-40 years in good health and CMV-seropositive. The CDR3 runs from the conserved cysteine through the conserved F or W. The D gene is left open where the match is weak. Clone size, where shown, is once, few, many, or a class for clones that have expanded.

j_gene: TRBJ2-7; abundance: NA; d_gene: TRBD2; v_gene: TRBV6-5; CDR3aa: CASSSSSGGGPYEQYF; CDR3nt: TGTGCCAGCAGTTCTTCCTCTGGCGGGGGGCCTTACGAGCAGTACTTC
j_gene: TRBJ1-1; abundance: once; d_gene: NA; v_gene: TRBV4-1; CDR3aa: CASSQTVNTEAFF; CDR3nt: TGCGCCAGCAGCCAAACGGTTAACACTGAAGCTTTCTTT
j_gene: TRBJ2-7; abundance: NA; d_gene: TRBD1; v_gene: TRBV4-1; CDR3aa: CASSQAGTAWRNEQYF; CDR3nt: TGCGCCAGCAGCCAAGCCGGGACAGCCTGGCGAAACGAGCAGTACTTC
j_gene: TRBJ2-3; abundance: once; d_gene: NA; v_gene: TRBV5-1; CDR3aa: CASSLGGLITDTQYF; CDR3nt: TGCGCCAGCAGCTTGGGAGGACTTATCACAGATACGCAGTATTTT
j_gene: TRBJ2-1; abundance: NA; d_gene: TRBD2; v_gene: TRBV30; CDR3aa: CAWSLAGGYNEQFF; CDR3nt: TGTGCCTGGAGTCTAGCGGGGGGATACAATGAGCAGTTCTTC
j_gene: TRBJ1-1; abundance: NA; d_gene: TRBD1; v_gene: TRBV2; CDR3aa: CASRRDRGLNTEAFF; CDR3nt: TGTGCCAGCAGACGGGACAGGGGATTGAACACTGAAGCTTTCTTT
j_gene: TRBJ2-1; abundance: few; d_gene: NA; v_gene: TRBV5-4; CDR3aa: CASSYSQGTYEQFF; CDR3nt: TGTGCCAGCAGCTATAGCCAGGGGACGTATGAGCAGTTCTTC
j_gene: TRBJ2-2; abundance: NA; d_gene: NA; v_gene: TRBV6-6; CDR3aa: CASRWGTPNTGELFF; CDR3nt: TGTGCCAGCAGATGGGGGACACCTAACACCGGGGAGCTGTTTTTT
j_gene: TRBJ2-7; abundance: NA; d_gene: TRBD1; v_gene: TRBV29-1; CDR3aa: CSVTGTGVRDEQYF; CDR3nt: TGCAGCGTTACCGGGACAGGGGTTCGGGACGAGCAGTACTTC
j_gene: TRBJ1-4; abundance: NA; d_gene: NA; v_gene: TRBV18; CDR3aa: CASSAYRDTSKVLFF; CDR3nt: TGTGCCAGCTCAGCGTACAGGGATACCTCGAAAGTCCTGTTTTTT
j_gene: TRBJ1-1; abundance: NA; d_gene: TRBD1; v_gene: TRBV13; CDR3aa: CASSFGQGASEAFF; CDR3nt: TGTGCCAGCAGCTTTGGACAGGGGGCGAGTGAAGCTTTCTTT
j_gene: TRBJ1-2; abundance: NA; d_gene: NA; v_gene: TRBV11-2; CDR3aa: CASSLEPGGGYTF; CDR3nt: TGTGCCAGCAGCTTAGAACCGGGGGGTGGCTACACCTTC
j_gene: TRBJ2-1; abundance: NA; d_gene: NA; v_gene: TRBV4-1; CDR3aa: CASSQKGGPLDEQFF; CDR3nt: TGCGCCAGCAGCCAAAAGGGGGGGCCTTTGGATGAGCAGTTCTTC
j_gene: TRBJ2-1; abundance: NA; d_gene: NA; v_gene: TRBV5-4; CDR3aa: CASSRGSTASYNEQFF; CDR3nt: TGTGCCAGCAGCCGGGGTTCTACAGCCTCCTACAATGAGCAGTTCTTC
j_gene: TRBJ1-1; abundance: NA; d_gene: TRBD1; v_gene: TRBV6-1; CDR3aa: CASSGDRALTEAFF; CDR3nt: TGTGCCAGCAGTGGAGACAGGGCTCTCACTGAAGCTTTCTTT
j_gene: TRBJ2-1; abundance: NA; d_gene: TRBD2; v_gene: TRBV2; CDR3aa: CASGPPAGDFNEQFF; CDR3nt: TGTGCCAGCGGTCCCCCAGCGGGGGATTTCAATGAGCAGTTCTTC
j_gene: TRBJ2-5; abundance: NA; d_gene: NA; v_gene: TRBV30; CDR3aa: CAWRASETQYF; CDR3nt: TGTGCCTGGAGGGCCTCGGAGACCCAGTACTTC
j_gene: TRBJ2-3; abundance: NA; d_gene: NA; v_gene: TRBV4-1; CDR3aa: CASSLDWLGPDTQYF; CDR3nt: TGCGCCAGCAGCTTGGACTGGCTCGGACCAGATACGCAGTATTTT
j_gene: TRBJ1-6; abundance: NA; d_gene: NA; v_gene: TRBV9; CDR3aa: CASSVGERGSPLHF; CDR3nt: TGTGCCAGCAGCGTCGGGGAACGGGGGTCACCCCTCCACTTT
j_gene: TRBJ2-5; abundance: NA; d_gene: TRBD2; v_gene: TRBV28; CDR3aa: CASSFSRLAQETQYF; CDR3nt: TGTGCCAGCAGTTTCTCTAGACTAGCCCAAGAGACCCAGTACTTC
j_gene: TRBJ2-3; abundance: NA; d_gene: NA; v_gene: TRBV2; CDR3aa: CASSEIGADTQYF; CDR3nt: TGTGCCAGCAGTGAAATAGGAGCAGATACGCAGTATTTT
j_gene: TRBJ1-3; abundance: NA; d_gene: TRBD1; v_gene: TRBV4-3; CDR3aa: CASSQQTGTDSGNTIYF; CDR3nt: TGCGCCAGCAGCCAACAAACCGGGACAGACTCTGGAAACACCATATATTTT
j_gene: TRBJ2-5; abundance: NA; d_gene: NA; v_gene: TRBV7-9; CDR3aa: CASSHGQLQETQYF; CDR3nt: TGTGCCAGCAGCCACGGACAGCTCCAAGAGACCCAGTACTTC